This TCR beta chain appears in the sequencing data of a study of T cells in Graves' hyperthyroidism and ophthalmopathy. RNA transcripts provided the source from which TCR beta CDR3 regions were amplified. A set of HTBI primers served as the primers for a first-round RT-PCR of the TCR CDR3. TCRdb reanalysed the multiplex PCR reads using MiXCR and keeps one entry per CDR3 protein. The sample holds 200,000 to 300,000 distinct CDR3 sequences, about a sixth seen once. This clonotype was detected a few times. The CDR3 sequence is 16 residues long. V shed 4 bases, J shed 5 bases, and the junction held 8 bases outside the gene matches. Germline values: CDR1 LGHDT, CDR2 YNNKEL (reference sequence). The PBMCs studied were ones that came from about 9.9 ml fresh peripheral blood.

The sequenced sample was blood. The gene calls are TRBV3-1 and TRBJ2-2; 9 nucleotides agree with TRBD1. This clonotype originated in a woman aged 18-30 years with Graves' ophthalmopathy. The CDR3 is CASSPRQGEATGELFF. CDR3 DNA sequence: TGTGCCAGCAGCCCTAGACAGGGGGAGGCTACCGGGGAGCTGTTTTTT.